The 9 T cell receptor beta chains presented below share a single source sample, sequenced in a study of CD8 T cells in ankylosing spondylitis (TCRdb year 2017). No antigen is known for these receptors. Beyond this particular receptor, the publication reports: Blood from ankylosing spondylitis patients appeared to be characterized by a TCR beta motif composed of about eight highly homologous amino acid variants.

Receptor libraries were prepared by 5' RACE. For sequencing, an Illumina HiSeq 2500 was employed. Using fastp trimming at Q25 and MiXCR clonotype assembly, TCRdb reanalyzed the public sequencing data and kept in-frame beta chains. CDR3 protein sequences are deduplicated, and each keeps its most common genes and DNA. Recorded for this sample are fewer than 550,000 distinct CDR3 sequences; 5.3% of them occurred a single time. The ten largest account for under 4.5% of the sample. Sequencing was carried out using blood, either unsorted or a sorted T cell fraction (not recorded which). The receptors were sampled from a male donor with ankylosing spondylitis.

This clonotype was seen many times. The J gene is TRBJ1-6, the V gene TRBV7-8; possible D gene TRBD1, 6 bases. The V end was cut by 4 bases, the J end by 6 bases, with 13 bases between. The CDR3 extends over 15 amino acids. Germline V gene data show CDR1 as SGHVS and CDR2 as FQNEAQ. Here the CDR3 DNA reads TGTGCCAGCAGCTACCATGGACAGCTTAATTCACCCCTCCACTTT. Protein product: CASSYHGQLNSPLHF.

J is TRBJ2-3 and V is TRBV20-1; the D gene is possibly TRBD1 (5 bases). The CDR3 consists of 15 residues. Trimming took 3 bases from V and 1 from J, leaving 14 bases between them. Germline V CDR1 and CDR2: DFQATT, SNEGSKA (reference sequence). CDR3 region: CSASPHGAGTDTQYF. The DNA for the CDR3 is TGCAGTGCTAGCCCCCATGGGGCGGGCACAGATACGCAGTATTTT.

The V and J genes are TRBV4-2 and TRBJ1-3; D is ambiguous. With 0 bases removed from V and 3 bases from J, the gap between germline ends came to 9 bases. There are 15 residues in the CDR3. The V gene's germline CDR1 is LGHNA and CDR2 YNFKEQ. CDR3: CASSQDFGDGNTIYF. As DNA, the CDR3 is TGTGCCAGCAGCCAAGATTTCGGGGATGGAAACACCATATATTTT.

This clonotype was counted only a few times. V and J are TRBV29-1 and TRBJ2-7, with D unclear. V lost 0 bases and J 0 bases, leaving 12 bases between the germline ends. Looked up from germline, CDR1 is SQVTM and CDR2 is ANQGSEA. This CDR3 contains 15 residues. CDR3: CSVEDPSATSYEQYF. For the CDR3, the DNA is TGCAGCGTTGAAGATCCCTCGGCTACCTCCTACGAGCAGTACTTC.

This clonotype was counted ten times or more. The genes are TRBV5-1 and TRBJ2-3; maybe TRBD1 (5 bases). CDR1 and CDR2 (germline): SGHRS, YFSETQ. Trimming shortened V by 4 bases and J by 5 bases, and 17 bases separated the two germline ends. The CDR3 totals 15 residues. The DNA of the CDR3 is TGCGCCAGCAGCGGCGCGCAGTGGGGCGGAGATACGCAGTATTTT. Its translation is CASSGAQWGGDTQYF.

At least ten counts were recorded for this clonotype. The V gene is TRBV24-1, the J gene TRBJ2-5, with D perhaps given as TRBD1 or TRBD2 (5 bases each). CDR3 length: 17 residues. The germline V and J ends were trimmed by 3 bases and 2 bases, with 18 bases remaining between them. The germline CDR1 and CDR2 sequences are KGHDR and SFDVKD. The CDR3 coding sequence is TGTGCCACCAGTGATCCACGGGGCACATCGAAACAAGAGACCCAGTACTTC. As protein: CATSDPRGTSKQETQYF.

This clonotype appeared many times. The chain combines TRBV20-1 with TRBJ1-1; possibly TRBD1 for D (5 bases). The germline V gene has CDR1 DFQATT and CDR2 SNEGSKA (reference sequence). The CDR3 is 11 residues long. The germline V and J ends were trimmed by 0 bases and 6 bases, with 5 bases remaining between them. The CDR3 spells CSAREGAEAFF. The CDR3 DNA follows: TGCAGTGCTAGAGAAGGGGCTGAAGCTTTCTTT.

This clonotype occurred a few times. The chain combines TRBV20-1 with TRBJ1-5; D is ambiguous. V shed 5 bases and J shed 3 bases, with 14 bases lying between them. The CDR3 sequence is 14 residues long. From germline, CDR1 is DFQATT and CDR2 SNEGSKA (reference sequence). CDR3: CSAVETALNQPQHF. CDR3 bases: TGCAGTGCTGTGGAAACGGCGCTCAATCAGCCCCAGCATTTT.

This clonotype was seen at least ten times. The chain recombines TRBV27 with TRBJ1-2; 8 bases are shared with TRBD1. Germline CDR1 and CDR2: MNHEY and SMNVEV (reference sequence). The junction had 8 bases not matched to a gene; V was cut back by 6 bases and J by 8 bases. This CDR3 is built from 13 residues. The CDR3, as DNA: TGTGCCAGCAGATTTCCAGGGGGCCGGGGCTACACCTTC. Translated, it gives CASRFPGGRGYTF.